This T cell receptor (beta chain) was sequenced during a study of shared clonotypes between healthy human individuals. Turning to this clone: Its antigen is unidentified. Since a much larger clone is just one base distant, this may be a read error. Other nucleotide sequences in the sample specify the same CDR3.

Deep was the level at which the assay was run. The quantity of DNA used in unsorted PBMC replicate PCRs was roughly 320 ng, corresponding to 25,000 to 30,000 T cell genomes. The table came from immunoSEQ multiplex PCR; TCRdb's copy has only in-frame clones and leaves some out. Here the sample spans 550,000 to 600,000 clones, around 78% being singletons. Findings of the study overall: The study sampled only blood, and tissue repertoires likely differ.

This sequence was found in a woman in her forties in good health. Some clones in this sample may be carry-over from other donors' samples. Sequenced: PBMCs.

The CDR3 region has the DNA TGTGCCACCAGCAGAGTGAACTATGGCTACACCTTC. It translates to CATSRVNYGYTF. The chain employs TRBV15 and TRBJ1-2, with no clear D. The V end was cut by 1 base, the J end by 2 bases, with 2 bases between. Germline V lookup: CDR1 LNHNV, CDR2 YYDKDF (reference sequence). The CDR3 runs to 12 residues.